This entry lists 20 T cell receptor beta chains sequenced from one sample in a study of liver allograft versus peripheral blood T cells (TCRdb year 2020). About the full investigation: In liver transplant recipients, the study looked at T cell receptor repertoires in the peripheral blood and set them against the repertoires found within the transplanted livers.

Sequenced on an Illumina MiSeq. TCRdb applied fastp at Q25 and MiXCR to the public reads, then kept only in-frame beta chains. Every entry covers one CDR3 protein and lists the most common genes and DNA from its rows. The table for this sample lists approximately 16,000 distinct CDR3 sequences; roughly a fifth of them were counted only once. 12% of the sample is held by the ten biggest clonotypes. Receptors originate from a human patient who had a liver transplant. Following a transplant, some T lymphocytes may have been derived from the graft donor.

The rearrangement joins TRBV16 to TRBJ1-5, with D perhaps TRBD1 (6 bases). There are 16 residues in the CDR3. Germline-derived CDR1 and CDR2 are KGHSY and FQNENV. Between the trimmed V and J ends, which lost 0 bases and 6 bases, there was a span of 15 bases. The CDR3 spells CASSQSVQVGGQPQHF. The CDR3 region has the DNA TGTGCCAGCAGCCAATCGGTCCAGGTAGGGGGTCAGCCCCAGCATTTT. Full variable domain (outside the CDR3, taken from reference TRBV16 and TRBJ1-5): GEEVAQTPKHLVRGEGQKAKLYCAPIKGHSYVFWYQQVLKNEFKFLISFQNENVFDETGMPKERFSAKCLPNSPCSLEIQATKLEDSAVYFCASSQSVQVGGQPQHFGDGTRLSIL.

This clonotype was counted only a few times. The chain uses TRBV12-3 or TRBV12-4 and TRBJ2-1, with 7 bases that match TRBD2. The CDR3 contains 17 residues. The junction had 12 bases not matched to a gene; V was cut back by 5 bases and J by 2 bases. The CDR3 sequence: CASSGAQGGRPYNEQFF. The CDR3 bases are TGTGCCAGCAGTGGGGCTCAAGGCGGGAGACCCTACAATGAGCAGTTCTTC.

In this sample, this clonotype is medium-sized. CDR3 sequence: CSAGAGWNTEAFF. CDR3 bases: TGCAGCGCTGGGGCAGGATGGAACACTGAAGCTTTCTTT. The rearrangement links TRBV29-1 to TRBJ1-1; maybe TRBD1 (5 bases). Per the germline V gene, CDR1 is SQVTM and CDR2 is ANQGSEA. This CDR3 is built from 13 residues. V lost 7 bases and J 1 base, leaving 13 bases between the germline ends.

The chain combines TRBV12-3 or TRBV12-4 with TRBJ2-3, with 8 bases aligning to TRBD2. The CDR3 runs 15 residues. With 4 bases clipped from V and 0 bases from J, the junction kept 3 bases outside the gene matches. As DNA, the CDR3 is TGTGCCAGCAGTTCTACGGGGGGGAGCACAGATACGCAGTATTTT. It encodes CASSSTGGSTDTQYF.

Many counts were recorded for this clonotype. The CDR3 is CASSLVRVNTEAFF. Written as DNA, the CDR3 is TGTGCCAGCAGCTTAGTTCGGGTGAACACTGAAGCTTTCTTT. The chain links TRBV11-2 to TRBJ1-1; D gene ambiguous. Trimming cost V 1 base and J 0 bases, with 6 bases left between them. Germline V gene lookup returns CDR1 SGHAT and CDR2 FQNNGV. CDR3 length: 14 residues.

This clonotype has more than one count but fewer than ten. V usage is TRBV29-1 and J usage is TRBJ2-5; no firm D call. This CDR3 has 10 amino acids. The V end lost 3 bases, the J end lost 5 bases, and 4 bases lay between the germline ends. Germline CDR1 reads SQVTM; CDR2 reads ANQGSEA. CDR3 in DNA: TGCAGCGTTGATGAGGAGACCCAGTACTTC. Its translation is CSVDEETQYF.

The rearrangement uses TRBV20-1 and TRBJ2-7; possibly TRBD2 for D (6 bases). The CDR3 covers 15 residues. The germline V gene encodes CDR1 DFQATT and CDR2 SNEGSKA (reference sequence). V lost 0 bases to trimming and J lost 6 bases, with 18 bases between them. CDR3 nucleotide sequence: TGCAGTGCTAGAGATCGGAGACTAGGTATAGTCGAGCAGTACTTC. Protein product: CSARDRRLGIVEQYF.

This clonotype was detected many times. The rearrangement uses TRBV29-1 and TRBJ1-4; D gene ambiguous. Germline V gene lookup returns CDR1 SQVTM and CDR2 ANQGSEA. This CDR3 is 12 amino acids long. Trimming stripped 4 bases from V and 7 bases from J, with 10 bases between. CDR3 region: CSVGGGSEKLFF. The CDR3 coding sequence is TGCAGCGTTGGAGGAGGAAGTGAAAAACTGTTTTTT.

In its sample, this clonotype was seen a few times. The rearrangement joins TRBV18 to TRBJ1-1; weak D call: TRBD1 (5 bases). Germline CDR1 is KGHSH and CDR2 is LQKENI. The CDR3 loop spans 16 amino acids. V was clipped by 3 bases and J by 5 bases, with 19 bases between them. The CDR3 reads CASSPRSAGKVTEAFF. The CDR3 DNA follows: TGTGCCAGCTCACCCAGATCGGCAGGGAAGGTTACTGAAGCTTTCTTT.

The table lists this clonotype with a few counts. V usage is TRBV6-1 and J usage is TRBJ1-2; D perhaps matches TRBD1 (6 bases). Trimming left V 5 bases short and J 8 bases short, with 18 bases between. The CDR3 loop spans 14 amino acids. From germline, CDR1 is MNHNS and CDR2 SASEGT. The CDR3 is CASSLTQGQEGYTF. CDR3 DNA: TGTGCCAGCAGTTTAACGCAGGGGCAGGAGGGCTACACCTTC.

This clonotype was seen at least ten times. The chain combines TRBV6-5 with TRBJ2-7; TRBD1 agrees at 8 bases. CDR3 size: 14 residues. The trim removed 4 bases at V and 0 bases at J, leaving 2 bases unmatched. The germline gives CDR1 MNHEY, CDR2 SVGAGI. The CDR3 reads CASSWGQASYEQYF. CDR3 nucleotide sequence: TGTGCCAGCAGTTGGGGACAGGCCTCCTACGAGCAGTACTTC.

This clonotype was counted at least ten times. This chain links TRBV27 with TRBJ2-5; a possible D gene is TRBD1 (5 bases). Germline V gives CDR1 MNHEY, CDR2 SMNVEV (reference sequence). This CDR3 is built from 14 residues. The V end lost 6 bases, the J end lost 8 bases, and 19 bases lay between the germline ends. CDR3 coding DNA: TGTGCCAGCAGACGGACACCCGGCGTGTTAACCCAGTACTTC. This sequence encodes CASRRTPGVLTQYF.

In its sample, this clonotype was seen a few times. The V call is TRBV6-1, the J call TRBJ2-3; D might be TRBD2 (6 bases). The CDR3 consists of 14 residues. The germline V gene has CDR1 MNHNS and CDR2 SASEGT. Trimming shortened V by 4 bases and J by 8 bases, and 16 bases separated the two germline ends. Here the CDR3 DNA reads TGTGCCAGCAGTGGCGGGACCTTTCAGGGTACGCAGTATTTT. It translates to CASSGGTFQGTQYF.

In this sample, this clonotype turned up many times. The V and J genes are TRBV7-2 and TRBJ2-3; 8 bases map to TRBD2. The junction had 6 bases not matched to a gene; V was cut back by 2 bases and J by 5 bases. Per the germline V gene, CDR1 is SGHTA and CDR2 is FQGNSA. This CDR3 is 15 amino acids long. The CDR3 sequence: CASSLYRREVDTQYF. The CDR3 DNA reads TGTGCCAGCAGCTTATATCGGCGGGAGGTAGATACGCAGTATTTT.

This clonotype was seen only a few times. The chain recombines TRBV19 with TRBJ1-4; tentative D call: TRBD1 (5 bases). CDR3 size: 16 residues. CDR1 and CDR2 from the germline V gene are LNHDA and SQIVND (reference sequence). Trimming took off 3 bases at V and 0 bases at J, with 11 bases between the two ends. The chain's CDR3 is CASSIGDAATNEKLFF. CDR3 nucleotides: TGTGCCAGTAGTATCGGGGACGCCGCAACTAATGAAAAACTGTTTTTT.

The sample holds many counts of this clonotype. The genes are TRBV27 and TRBJ1-5, with TRBD1 identical over 8 bases. The CDR3 runs 14 residues. Germline CDR1 reads MNHEY; CDR2 reads SMNVEV (reference sequence). J lost 6 bases, V lost 8 bases, and 9 bases had no gene match. CDR3 coding DNA: TGTGCCAGCCAAAGTTCGACAGGGGCTCAGCCCCAGCATTTT. It translates to CASQSSTGAQPQHF.

The chain combines TRBV20-1 with TRBJ1-3, with TRBD1 identical over 7 bases. CDR3 length: 15 residues. Germline loops: CDR1 DFQATT, CDR2 SNEGSKA (reference sequence). The ends lost 4 bases at V and 4 bases at J; junction bases unmatched: 10. The DNA of the CDR3 is TGCAGTGCTATCCAAGGACAGGCGAGAGGAAACACCATATATTTT. Translated, it gives CSAIQGQARGNTIYF.

This clonotype is categorized as medium-sized. The chain employs TRBV6-2 or TRBV6-3 and TRBJ2-1; 9 bases agree with TRBD2. The CDR3 has 16 residues. V lost 4 bases and J lost 3; bases outside the gene matches: 7. Germline V gives CDR1 MNHEY, CDR2 SVGEGT. CDR3 sequence (DNA): TGTGCCAGCAGTTCGCTAGCGGGACCCTACTACAATGAGCAGTTCTTC. Translating it yields CASSSLAGPYYNEQFF.

This clonotype ranks as medium-sized. The chain combines TRBV5-4 with TRBJ2-2; 8 bases agree with TRBD1. Per the germline V gene, CDR1 is SGHNT and CDR2 is YYREEE (reference sequence). The CDR3 totals 14 residues. V lost 0 bases to trimming and J lost 7 bases; unmatched junction nucleotides: 2. CDR3 coding DNA: TGTGCCAGCAGCTTGGGACAGGGGATCGGGGAGCTGTTTTTT. Translating gives CASSLGQGIGELFF.

The chain couples TRBV7-3 to TRBJ2-7; 9 bases agree with TRBD1. The CDR3 spans 16 residues. The ends lost 3 bases at V and 6 bases at J; junction bases unmatched: 12. Per the germline V gene, CDR1 is SGHTA and CDR2 is FQGTGA. The CDR3 DNA follows: TGTGCCAGCAGCTTCTCTAGTCCCGGGACAGGGAGCGAGCAGTACTTC. Amino acids: CASSFSSPGTGSEQYF.